This TCR beta chain was identified during a study of blood T cells in healthy people across ages. A second PCR of roughly 7 to 11 cycles used a sample-barcoded 5' primer and a J-beta primer mix. TCRdb passed the 5' RACE reads through MiXCR, listing each CDR3 protein once. This repertoire shows about 840,000 distinct CDR3 sequences, just under 30% found once; its top ten account for roughly a tenth. This clonotype was detected a few times. Its antigen is unknown. Notes on the study in general: Per million T cells, TCR beta diversity dropped roughly linearly as age increased.

These data were also filed under a second study, of T cells of mothers and their children. That work contributes: About 3.1 million TCR beta reads per child versus over 9 million per mother. Comparable shaping of TCR recombination output by thymic selection was observed in related and unrelated pairs. Researchers found no T cell clones that were persistent and microchimeric.

Sequenced sample: blood. This receptor was identified in a woman aged 40 to 55 in good health.

CDR3 bases: TGTGCCACCAGTGCGTCGTGGTTGGGGGGTCATGAGCAGTTCTTC. It specifies CATSASWLGGHEQFF. The chain links TRBV24-1 to TRBJ2-1, with D possibly matching TRBD2 (6 bases). Germline V gives CDR1 KGHDR, CDR2 SFDVKD. V gave up 5 bases and J gave up 8 bases, with 18 bases separating them. This CDR3 has 15 residues.